This T cell receptor beta chain stems from a study of shared clonotypes between healthy human individuals. Findings and caveats of the study: Estimated richness values were generally larger in naive subsets than in memory subsets. Although depth was large, rarefaction showed that sequencing of the sorted subsets was incomplete.

V shed 5 bases, J shed 10 bases, and the junction held 6 bases outside the gene matches. This CDR3 comprises 15 residues. CDR1 MDHEN and CDR2 SYDVKM come from the germline V gene. With regard to this clone: What it binds is unknown.

The assay used deep level. Clones were sequenced by immunoSEQ multiplex PCR, and TCRdb holds only the in-frame ones, with some missing. The sample lists some 1.4 million clones; over 95% were seen once. The receptor's source is a man aged 30 to 45 in good health. V and J are TRBV28 and TRBJ2-1; 15 bases are shared with TRBD2. The specimen sequenced was naive CD4+ T cells sorted from blood. Subset denoted: CD45RA+ positively selected. The CDR3: CASSGGLAGGQEQFF. The CDR3 DNA follows: TGTGCCAGCAGTGGGGGACTAGCGGGAGGCCAAGAGCAGTTCTTC.